This T cell receptor (beta chain) was retrieved from a study of glioma-infiltrating T cells after dendritic cell vaccination. Across the whole study: Patients had newly diagnosed or recurrent glioblastoma and received dendritic cell vaccines. Between 2003 and 2012, patients got autologous tumor lysate-pulsed dendritic cell vaccines. Dendritic cells derived from monocytes and pulsed with autologous tumor lysate formed the vaccine.

Primers: 60 V beta forward and 13 J beta reverse. The method was immunoSEQ multiplex PCR; TCRdb's version includes in-frame clones alone and lacks a portion of them. Of tens of thousands of clones listed, 81% were seen once; the top ten hold approximately 2%. This CDR3 has 14 residues. CDR1 and CDR2 from the germline V gene are SGHTA and FQGTGA. The V gene lost 5 bases and the J gene lost 8 bases, with 18 bases spanning the gap. As to time point: after dendritic cell vaccination, including at tumor progression/relapse. This chain joins TRBV7-3 and TRBJ1-2; perhaps TRBD1 as D (5 bases). This sample comprised blood, obtained after dendritic cell vaccination. This receptor was identified in a human donor with glioblastoma. CDR3: CASSRLGQEDGYTF. CDR3 DNA: TGTGCCAGCAGCCGTTTGGGGCAGGAAGACGGCTACACCTTC.